This entry lists 29 T cell receptor beta chains sequenced from one sample in a study of blood T cell repertoires in COVID-19. The repertoire was sequenced with immunoSEQ multiplex PCR; TCRdb's copy has only in-frame clones and lacks some. The table shows over 55,000 clones, with 84% occurring only once. The material sequenced was peripheral blood. Source of these receptors: a man of 80 years or more with COVID-19, enrolled during active disease.

This clone was detected once. One junction end disagrees with the germline gene, perhaps due to a read error. The chain employs TRBV27 and TRBJ2-1; D unclear. CDR3 size: 8 residues. The germline V gene has CDR1 MNHEY and CDR2 SMNVEV (reference sequence). For the CDR3, the DNA is TGTGCCTACCCCCGTCTACTCTTC. Amino acids: CAYPRLLF.

The genes are TRBV21-1 and TRBJ1-2; TRBD1, as called in the table, went unchecked against the DNA. TRBV21-1 is noted as a pseudogene. The length of the CDR3 is 13 residues. The CDR3 DNA reads TGTGCCAGCACCTACGGGACAGGCTATGGCTACACCTTC. Protein: CASTYGTGYGYTF.

This sequence joins TRBV7-3 and TRBJ2-1, with TRBD2 as a possible D gene (5 bases). The CDR3 is 14 amino acids. Germline-derived CDR1 and CDR2 are SGHTA and FQGTGA. Deletions cut 5 bases from V and 10 bases from J, with 18 bases between. The CDR3 reads CASSNPRGWSEQFF. Written as DNA, the CDR3 is TGTGCCAGCAGCAACCCCAGAGGGTGGAGCGAGCAGTTCTTC.

The chain couples TRBV6-5 to TRBJ2-7; D perhaps matches TRBD2 (5 bases). From germline, CDR1 is MNHEY and CDR2 SVGAGI. Trimming pared 9 bases from V and 4 bases from J, leaving 10 bases between. This CDR3 region has 11 residues. CDR3 amino acids: CASSRVYEQYF. As DNA, the CDR3 is TGTGCCAGTTCGCGGGTTTACGAGCAGTACTTC.

The V and J genes are TRBV10-3 and TRBJ1-1; TRBD1 aligns across 10 bases. V was clipped by 6 bases and J by 3 bases; unmatched bases: 4. Per the germline V gene, CDR1 is ENHRY and CDR2 is SYGVKD. The CDR3 is made up of 14 amino acids. CDR3 sequence reads: CAIRGTGADTEAFF. Written as DNA, the CDR3 is TGTGCCATCAGGGGGACAGGGGCGGACACTGAAGCTTTCTTT.

The rearrangement joins TRBV27 to TRBJ2-2; 8 bases match TRBD1. The trim removed 5 bases at V and 4 bases at J, leaving 3 bases unmatched. The CDR3 length is 14 residues. From germline, CDR1 is MNHEY and CDR2 SMNVEV (reference sequence). The chain's CDR3 is CASSRQGITGELFF. The CDR3 DNA reads TGTGCCAGCAGTCGACAGGGGATCACCGGGGAGCTGTTTTTT.

V usage is TRBV3-1 (or the pseudogene TRBV3-2) and J usage is TRBJ1-1; D is uncertain. V was shortened by 0 bases and J by 6 bases, with 8 bases between the two germline ends. The CDR3 runs to 13 residues. CDR1 is LGHDT, CDR2 YNNKEL, per germline (reference sequence). The CDR3 loop is CASSQDTVSEAFF. For the CDR3, the DNA is TGTGCCAGCAGCCAAGATACGGTCTCTGAAGCTTTCTTT.

The genes are TRBV5-4 and TRBJ2-1; TRBD2 agrees at 7 bases. Unmatched junction bases numbered 22, after V lost 4 bases and J lost 6 bases. The germline V gene has CDR1 SGHNT and CDR2 YYREEE (reference sequence). This CDR3 is 19 amino acids long. CDR3 protein: CASSPPEVGGIRQFNEQFF. CDR3 nucleotide sequence: TGTGCCAGCAGCCCCCCGGAAGTCGGGGGGATCCGCCAATTCAATGAGCAGTTCTTC. Combining the CDR3 with reference TRBV5-4 and TRBJ2-1 gives the whole variable domain ETGVTQSPTHLIKTRGQQVTLRCSSQSGHNTVSWYQQALGQGPQFIFQYYREEENGRGNFPPRFSGLQFPNYSSELNVNALELDDSALYLCASSPPEVGGIRQFNEQFFGPGTRLTVL.

V is TRBV7-2 and J is TRBJ2-7, with 10 bases aligning to TRBD2. CDR1 is SGHTA, CDR2 FQGNSA, per germline. The CDR3 runs to 15 residues. Trimming took 6 bases from V and 2 from J; bases not matched to a gene: 7. The CDR3 sequence is CASRLTSGGAYEQYF. The CDR3 nucleotides are TGTGCCAGCAGGCTCACCAGCGGGGGGGCCTACGAGCAGTACTTC. Full variable domain (rest looked up from reference TRBV7-2 and TRBJ2-7): GAGVSQSPSNKVTEKGKDVELRCDPISGHTALYWYRQSLGQGLEFLIYFQGNSAPDKSGLPSDRFSAERTGGSVSTLTIQRTQQEDSAVYLCASRLTSGGAYEQYFGPGTRLTVT.

The genes are TRBV11-3 and TRBJ2-1, with a possible D match to TRBD2 (7 bases). V lost 1 base, J lost 8 bases, and 24 bases lay in between. Germline V gene lookup returns CDR1 SGHNT and CDR2 YENEEA. The CDR3 covers 18 residues. The CDR3 spells CASSLGILEEGGADEQFF. CDR3 sequence (DNA): TGTGCCAGCAGCTTAGGGATACTCGAAGAAGGGGGGGCGGATGAGCAGTTCTTC. The full variable domain, in which reference TRBV11-3 and TRBJ2-1 provide the parts outside the CDR3, is EAGVVQSPRYKIIEKKQPVAFWCNPISGHNTLYWYLQNLGQGPELLIRYENEEAVDDSQLPKDRFSAERLKGVDSTLKIQPAELGDSAVYLCASSLGILEEGGADEQFFGPGTRLTVL.

V is TRBV29-1 and J is TRBJ2-1; 8 bases agree with TRBD1. Germline V gene data show CDR1 as SQVTM and CDR2 as ANQGSEA. There are 15 residues in the CDR3. V was clipped by 6 bases and J by 0 bases; unmatched bases: 7. The CDR3 is CSVRSGQVSYNEQFF. The CDR3 DNA is TGCAGCGTCCGTTCGGGACAGGTCTCCTACAATGAGCAGTTCTTC.

The V call is TRBV3-1 (or the pseudogene TRBV3-2), the J call TRBJ2-5; 7 positions agree with TRBD2. This CDR3 has 14 residues. CDR1 is LGHDT and CDR2 is YNNKEL in the germline V gene (reference sequence). The junction had 3 bases not matched to a gene; V was cut back by 0 bases and J by 5 bases. CDR3 sequence: CASSQDLGGETQYF. The CDR3 DNA is TGTGCCAGCAGCCAAGATCTGGGGGGGGAGACCCAGTACTTC.

The rearrangement links TRBV18 to TRBJ2-7; tentative D call: TRBD2 (7 bases). The CDR3 covers 15 residues. V lost 8 bases to trimming and J lost 1 base, with 18 bases between them. The germline gives CDR1 KGHSH, CDR2 LQKENI. CDR3 in amino acids: CASLKEGGTSYEQYF. The CDR3 DNA is TGTGCCAGCCTCAAGGAGGGAGGGACATCCTACGAGCAGTACTTC.

V usage is TRBV12-3 or TRBV12-4 and J usage is TRBJ2-7; TRBD1 aligns across 9 bases. The J segment lost 6 bases and the V segment lost 6 bases, leaving 6 bases of the junction unmatched. The CDR3 runs 13 residues. CDR3 loop: CASSRDRASEQYF. The CDR3, as DNA: TGTGCCAGCAGCCGGGACAGGGCCAGCGAGCAGTACTTC.

CDR3 in DNA: TGTGCCAGTAGTCCCACCGGGTCGGGGGAGACCCAGTACTTC. Amino acids: CASSPTGSGETQYF. The V gene is TRBV19, the J gene TRBJ2-5; TRBD2 might be the D (5 bases). The CDR3 covers 14 residues. Trimming stripped 5 bases from V and 5 bases from J, with 15 bases between. Germline V gene data show CDR1 as LNHDA and CDR2 as SQIVND (reference sequence). Looking up the rest from reference TRBV19 and TRBJ2-5 gives the full variable domain: DGGITQSPKYLFRKEGQNVTLSCEQNLNHDAMYWYRQDPGQGLRLIYYSQIVNDFQKGDIAEGYSVSREKKESFPLTVTSAQKNPTAFYLCASSPTGSGETQYFGPGTRLLVL.

The chain couples TRBV6-5 to TRBJ2-3; D uncertain. There are 15 residues in the CDR3. V lost 10 bases to trimming and J lost 0 bases, with 17 bases between them. The V gene's germline CDR1 is MNHEY and CDR2 SVGAGI. CDR3 DNA sequence: TGTGCCAACAGACCGAGCGACCTCAGCACAGATACGCAGTATTTT. This translates into CANRPSDLSTDTQYF.

J is TRBJ1-4 and V is TRBV7-9; tentatively, D is TRBD1 (5 bases). The length of the CDR3 is 15 residues. V was shortened by 7 bases and J by 0 bases, with 12 bases between the two germline ends. Germline loops: CDR1 SEHNR, CDR2 FQNEAQ (reference sequence). In DNA, the CDR3 is TGTGCCAGCACCCGGGGGGATCCAACTAATGAAAAACTGTTTTTT. Translation: CASTRGDPTNEKLFF.

This clone was counted many times. The CDR3 protein is CASSPRSRGRSYNEQFF. The DNA for the CDR3 is TGTGCCAGCAGCCCCCGGAGTCGCGGGAGGTCATACAATGAGCAGTTCTTC. This chain connects TRBV13 to TRBJ2-1, with 8 bases aligning to TRBD2. The CDR3 runs 17 residues. Germline assignment: CDR1 PRHDT and CDR2 FYEKMQ (reference sequence). The V segment lost 5 bases and the J segment 4 bases; nucleotides outside the gene matches: 13.

This chain connects TRBV10-1 to TRBJ1-2; 7 bases are a match to TRBD1. The CDR3 has 13 residues. Trimming at V came to 5 bases and at J to 4 bases, leaving 4 bases not matched to a gene. From germline, CDR1 is WNHNN and CDR2 SYGVQD (reference sequence). CDR3 nucleotides: TGCGCCAGCAGTCCACAGGGGAGCTATGGCTACACCTTC. Protein product: CASSPQGSYGYTF.

This chain links TRBV18 with TRBJ1-2; maybe TRBD1 (6 bases). Germline CDR1 is KGHSH and CDR2 is LQKENI. The CDR3 is made up of 14 amino acids. V shed 3 bases and J shed 10 bases, with 18 bases lying between them. The DNA for the CDR3 is TGTGCCAGCTCACCGTTGGATTGGGACACCGTCTACACCTTC. This encodes CASSPLDWDTVYTF. Combining the CDR3 with reference TRBV18 and TRBJ1-2 gives the whole variable domain NAGVMQNPRHLVRRRGQEARLRCSPMKGHSHVYWYRQLPEEGLKFMVYLQKENIIDESGMPKERFSAEFPKEGPSILRIQQVVRGDSAAYFCASSPLDWDTVYTFGSGTRLTVV.

The rearrangement links TRBV6-4 to TRBJ2-3, with TRBD2 identical over 14 bases. CDR1 MRHNA and CDR2 SNTAGT come from the germline V gene. The CDR3 contains 19 residues. V shed 6 bases and J 0 bases; nucleotides not matched to a gene: 11. CDR3 DNA: TGTGCCAGCAGGATGACTAGCGGGGGGGCCGGGGAGAGCACAGATACGCAGTATTTT. Its translation: CASRMTSGGAGESTDTQYF.

The chain has TRBV18 and TRBJ2-7; 7 nucleotides line up with TRBD1. The germline V gene encodes CDR1 KGHSH and CDR2 LQKENI. This CDR3 comprises 12 residues. V was clipped by 6 bases and J by 9 bases; unmatched bases: 8. CDR3 loop: CASSTSEGAQYF. The CDR3 coding sequence is TGTGCCAGCTCCACGAGCGAGGGGGCGCAGTACTTC.

CDR3 sequence: CAWSFSGASGNTIYF. The CDR3 DNA follows: TGTGCCTGGAGTTTCTCAGGGGCCTCTGGAAACACCATATATTTT. This chain links TRBV30 with TRBJ1-3, with D perhaps matching TRBD1 (6 bases). This CDR3 has 15 amino acids. V was clipped by 2 bases and J by 0 bases, with 11 bases between them. The germline V gene encodes CDR1 GTSNPN and CDR2 SVGIG (reference sequence).

The chain combines TRBV6-6 with TRBJ2-7, with 8 bases that match TRBD1. The germline gives CDR1 MNHNY, CDR2 SVGAGI (reference sequence). The CDR3 contains 13 residues. With V trimmed by 0 bases and J by 6 bases, 1 base remained unmatched. The CDR3 is CASSYSGQGEQYV. CDR3 DNA: TGTGCCAGCAGTTACTCCGGACAGGGCGAGCAGTACGTC.

The chain recombines TRBV11-2 with TRBJ1-3, with TRBD1 matching 7 bases. CDR1 SGHAT and CDR2 FQNNGV come from the germline V gene. This CDR3 comprises 15 residues. J was trimmed by 4 bases and V by 3 bases; bases with no gene match: 6. The CDR3 DNA is TGTGCCAGCAGCTTGAAGGGGGCAGAAGGAAACACCATATATTTT. This codes for CASSLKGAEGNTIYF.

The chain carries TRBV4-3 and TRBJ2-3; 7 bases align to TRBD2. The CDR3 runs to 12 residues. The germline V gene encodes CDR1 LGHNA and CDR2 YSLEER. Trimming at V came to 4 bases and at J to 10 bases, leaving 5 bases not matched to a gene. The CDR3 reads CASSPTREAQYF. The CDR3 nucleotides are TGCGCCAGCAGCCCGACCCGGGAGGCGCAGTATTTT.

This chain uses TRBV5-5 with TRBJ2-7; TRBD1 aligns across 7 bases. CDR1 is SGHKS and CDR2 is YYEKEE in the germline V gene (reference sequence). This CDR3 is built from 15 residues. The V segment lost 6 bases and the J segment 0 bases; nucleotides outside the gene matches: 9. The CDR3 protein is CASTRGGQSSYEQYV. In nucleotides, the CDR3 is TGTGCCAGCACCCGAGGGGGCCAAAGCTCCTACGAGCAGTACGTC.

The chain joins TRBV10-1 to TRBJ2-3; 15 nucleotides match TRBD2. The V segment lost 6 bases and the J segment 3 bases; nucleotides outside the gene matches: 4. The CDR3 loop spans 16 amino acids. The germline V gene encodes CDR1 WNHNN and CDR2 SYGVQD (reference sequence). DNA for the CDR3: TGCGCCAGCAGCCCCGGACTAGCGGGAGGGACAGATACGCAGTATTTT. Its translation: CASSPGLAGGTDTQYF.

The chain employs TRBV7-9 and TRBJ2-3; 13 nucleotides align to TRBD2. Germline trimming cut 5 bases from V and 5 bases from J; bases unmatched to any gene: 7. The CDR3 sequence is 16 residues long. Germline V gene sequence: CDR1 SEHNR, CDR2 FQNEAQ (reference sequence). The chain's CDR3 is CASSQTSGGPVDTQYF. CDR3 in DNA: TGTGCCAGCAGCCAGACTAGCGGGGGGCCGGTAGATACGCAGTATTTT.